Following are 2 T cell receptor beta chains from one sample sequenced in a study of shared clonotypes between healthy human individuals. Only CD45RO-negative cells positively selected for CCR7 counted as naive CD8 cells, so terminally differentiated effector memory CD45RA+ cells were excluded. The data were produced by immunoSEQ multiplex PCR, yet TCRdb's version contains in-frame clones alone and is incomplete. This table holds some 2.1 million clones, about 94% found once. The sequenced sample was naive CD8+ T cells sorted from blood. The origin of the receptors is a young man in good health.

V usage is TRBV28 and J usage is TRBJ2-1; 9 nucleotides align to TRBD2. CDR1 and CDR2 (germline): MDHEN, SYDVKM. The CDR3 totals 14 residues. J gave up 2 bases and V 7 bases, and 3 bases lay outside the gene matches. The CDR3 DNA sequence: TGTGCCAGCACAGGCGGGGGGGCCTACAATGAGCAGTTCTTC. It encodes CASTGGGAYNEQFF.

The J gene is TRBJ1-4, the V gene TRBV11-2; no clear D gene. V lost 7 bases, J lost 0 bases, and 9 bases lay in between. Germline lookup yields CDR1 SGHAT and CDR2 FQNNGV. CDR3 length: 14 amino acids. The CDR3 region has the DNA TGTGCCAGCACCTCGACTGCAACTAATGAAAAACTGTTTTTT. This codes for CASTSTATNEKLFF.